The rows below give T cell receptor beta chains drawn from one sample of a study of T cell repertoires in cytomegalovirus infection. Using its own MiXCR run on the reads, TCRdb lists one record per CDR3 protein. The table lists about 110,000 distinct CDR3 sequences, about 40% of them singletons, with about 76% in the top ten. No antigen has been identified for these receptors. The specimen comprised CD8+ T cells from cultured PBMCs, sampled from culture after CMV antigen stimulation. These receptors were collected from a human donor in good health (CMV status not recorded). Some clones in this sample may be carry-over from other donors' samples. Each CDR3 is given with its conserved first and last residue. A D gene is named only where the DNA matches it firmly.

CDR3aa	d_gene	v_gene	j_gene
CASSLRAPSSYNSPLHF	-	TRBV2	TRBJ1-6
CASTDGSGLYEQYF	-	TRBV2	TRBJ2-7
CSAHPLRDLNTEAFF	-	TRBV20-1	TRBJ1-1
CSVEDGAPGETQYF	-	TRBV29-1	TRBJ2-5
CASSFSGDYEQYF	-	TRBV12-3/TRBV12-4	TRBJ2-7
CASRWDRVANEQYF	TRBD1	TRBV6-1	TRBJ2-7
CASTEGTGGYEQFF	TRBD1	TRBV6-6	TRBJ2-1
CASSLTPNAYGYTF	-	TRBV12-3/TRBV12-4	TRBJ1-2
CASSFPLPGVDEKLFF	-	TRBV28	TRBJ1-4
CASSMQGPAYEQYF	-	TRBV6-1	TRBJ2-7
CASGLTLSNTGELFF	-	TRBV12-5	TRBJ2-2
CASSGGGVLAGSYNEQFF	TRBD2	TRBV2	TRBJ2-1
CATSRVTGGDEQYF	TRBD1	TRBV15	TRBJ2-7
CASSLGTGREAFF	-	TRBV25-1	TRBJ1-1
CASTGGLKDTQYF	TRBD1	TRBV19	TRBJ2-3
CSATAGGTNEKLFF	TRBD1	TRBV20-1	TRBJ1-4
CSVQGSIGVDYNEQFF	TRBD1	TRBV29-1	TRBJ2-1
CASSLMGVGSREQYF	-	TRBV12-3/TRBV12-4	TRBJ2-7
CASSSSSGGSYEQYF	TRBD2	TRBV7-2	TRBJ2-7
CASSEEETEMNTEAFF	-	TRBV2	TRBJ1-1
CASSLSSGELFF	-	TRBV7-9	TRBJ2-2
CASSTAGGTEAFF	-	TRBV19	TRBJ1-1
CASSTPSTGENEQFF	TRBD1	TRBV6-6	TRBJ2-1
CASSFERGGLNEQFF	TRBD2	TRBV5-1	TRBJ2-1
CASSLYIDTEAFF	-	TRBV27	TRBJ1-1
CASAKIGLNEQFF	-	TRBV12-3/TRBV12-4	TRBJ2-1
CASSSRTGWNEKLFF	TRBD1	TRBV13	TRBJ1-4
CASSNIVGTGLGYGYTF	TRBD1	TRBV7-9	TRBJ1-2
CASSEGQIYSYNEQFF	-	TRBV6-6	TRBJ2-1
CASSLFGDSSGNTIYF	TRBD1	TRBV28	TRBJ1-3
CASSKPAGSADTQYF	-	TRBV7-2	TRBJ2-3
CASSPQHPSGSNYGYTF	-	TRBV27	TRBJ1-2
CASSSPWGRNTEAFF	-	TRBV12-3/TRBV12-4	TRBJ1-1
CASIERGGDYNEQFF	-	TRBV6-6	TRBJ2-1
CASSPQGGRQETQYF	-	TRBV6-8	TRBJ2-5
CASSFRQLTYEQYF	-	TRBV5-6	TRBJ2-7
CASSFGQGKGNEQYF	TRBD1	TRBV7-6	TRBJ2-7
CASRQGGEGYTEAFF	TRBD1	TRBV7-2	TRBJ1-1
CASSLKSRLAGPPDTQYF	TRBD2	TRBV7-8	TRBJ2-3
CASSSLPGNNSPLHF	-	TRBV7-8	TRBJ1-6
CASSLGQLPYEQYF	TRBD1	TRBV11-2	TRBJ2-7
CASSPDHGGLAGYEQYF	TRBD2	TRBV19	TRBJ2-7
CASSLSDRTMNTEAFF	TRBD1	TRBV12-3/TRBV12-4	TRBJ1-1
CASSLAGGAYNEQFF	TRBD1	TRBV11-2	TRBJ2-1
CASSPGLSGELFF	-	TRBV7-6	TRBJ2-2
CSVGTSGGRYNEQFF	TRBD2	TRBV29-1	TRBJ2-1
CASSINVRAANYGYTF	-	TRBV19	TRBJ1-2
CASSAGTGGRQPQHF	TRBD1	TRBV27	TRBJ1-5
CASSLRDRAQGQETQYF	-	TRBV9	TRBJ2-5
CASSLGQGGYTF	-	TRBV7-6	TRBJ1-2
CASSLLGGNSYEQYF	TRBD2	TRBV28	TRBJ2-7
CASSLTGTPDTQNF	TRBD1	TRBV7-9	TRBJ2-3
CASSLVAQQETQYF	-	TRBV13	TRBJ2-5
CASSQEHLQGLNYEQYF	-	TRBV4-2	TRBJ2-7
CASSIVGQGALRAFF	TRBD1	TRBV19	TRBJ1-1
CASSLVAGTSGGYEQYF	TRBD2	TRBV7-8	TRBJ2-7
CASSLFPGGAGYGYTF	-	TRBV5-4	TRBJ1-2
CASSYSPGLAGGEQYF	TRBD2	TRBV6-2/TRBV6-3	TRBJ2-7
CASSQESGPGFYEQYF	-	TRBV3-1	TRBJ2-7
CASSPYAGGPSDEQFF	TRBD2	TRBV12-3/TRBV12-4	TRBJ2-1